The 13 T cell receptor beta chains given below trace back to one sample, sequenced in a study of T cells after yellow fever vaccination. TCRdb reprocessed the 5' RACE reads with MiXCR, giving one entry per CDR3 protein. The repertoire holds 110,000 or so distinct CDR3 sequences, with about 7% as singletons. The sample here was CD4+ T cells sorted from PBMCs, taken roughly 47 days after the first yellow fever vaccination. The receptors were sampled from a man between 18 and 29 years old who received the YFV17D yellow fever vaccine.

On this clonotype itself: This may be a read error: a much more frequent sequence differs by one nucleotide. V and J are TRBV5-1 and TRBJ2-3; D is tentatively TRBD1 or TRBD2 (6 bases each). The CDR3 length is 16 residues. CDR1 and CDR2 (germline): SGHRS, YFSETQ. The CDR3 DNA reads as TGCGCCAGCGGCTTGGAGGGACAAACTAGCACAGATACGCAGTATTTT. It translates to CASGLEGQTSTDTQYF.

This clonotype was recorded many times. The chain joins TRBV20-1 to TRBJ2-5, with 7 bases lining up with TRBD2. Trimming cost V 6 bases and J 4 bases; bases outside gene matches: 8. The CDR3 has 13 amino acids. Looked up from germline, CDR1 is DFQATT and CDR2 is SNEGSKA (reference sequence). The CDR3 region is CSAEAGPGETQYF. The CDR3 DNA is TGCAGTGCAGAAGCGGGGCCTGGAGAGACCCAGTACTTC.

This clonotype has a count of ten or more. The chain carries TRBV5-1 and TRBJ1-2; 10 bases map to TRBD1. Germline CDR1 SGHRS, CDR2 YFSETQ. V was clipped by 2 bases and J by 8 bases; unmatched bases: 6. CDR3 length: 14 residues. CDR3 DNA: TGCGCCAGCAGCTTTGACAGGGGGCAACGAGGCTACACCTTC. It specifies CASSFDRGQRGYTF.

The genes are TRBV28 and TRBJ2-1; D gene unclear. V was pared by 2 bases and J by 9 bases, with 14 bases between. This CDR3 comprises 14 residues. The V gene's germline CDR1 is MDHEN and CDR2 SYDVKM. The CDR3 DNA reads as TGTGCCAGCAGTTTAAGGAACCGAATCACTGAGCAGTTCTTC. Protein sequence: CASSLRNRITEQFF. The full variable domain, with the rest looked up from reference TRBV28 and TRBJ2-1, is DVKVTQSSRYLVKRTGEKVFLECVQDMDHENMFWYRQDPGLGLRLIYFSYDVKMKEKGDIPEGYSVSREKKERFSLILESASTNQTSMYLCASSLRNRITEQFFGPGTRLTVL.

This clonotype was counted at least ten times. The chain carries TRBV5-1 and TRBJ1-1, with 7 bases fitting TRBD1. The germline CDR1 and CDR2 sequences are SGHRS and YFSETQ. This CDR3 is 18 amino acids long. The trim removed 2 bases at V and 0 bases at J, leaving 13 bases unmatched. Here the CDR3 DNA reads TGCGCCAGCAGCTTTTCCCGGACAGGAACCCTTATGAACACTGAAGCTTTCTTT. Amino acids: CASSFSRTGTLMNTEAFF.

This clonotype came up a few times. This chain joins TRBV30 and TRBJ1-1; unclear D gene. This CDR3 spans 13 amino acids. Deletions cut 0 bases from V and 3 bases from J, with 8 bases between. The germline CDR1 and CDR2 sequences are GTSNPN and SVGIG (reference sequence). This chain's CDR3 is CAWSVWVYTEAFF. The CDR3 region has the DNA TGTGCCTGGAGTGTCTGGGTGTACACTGAAGCTTTCTTT.

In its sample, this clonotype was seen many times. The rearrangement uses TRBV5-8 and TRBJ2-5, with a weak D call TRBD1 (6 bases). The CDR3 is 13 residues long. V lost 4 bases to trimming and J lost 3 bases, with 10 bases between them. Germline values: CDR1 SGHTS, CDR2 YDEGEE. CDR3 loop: CASSRRTEETQYF. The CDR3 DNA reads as TGTGCCAGCAGCCGACGGACAGAAGAGACCCAGTACTTC.

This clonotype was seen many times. CDR3 sequence: CSVMGRGVYNEQFF. CDR3 nucleotides: TGCAGCGTTATGGGTCGGGGGGTCTACAATGAGCAGTTCTTC. The chain joins TRBV29-1 to TRBJ2-1; TRBD2 matches 7 bases. Germline values: CDR1 SQVTM, CDR2 ANQGSEA. After removal of 5 bases from V and 3 bases from J, the junction contained 7 bases not matched to a gene. The CDR3 consists of 14 residues.

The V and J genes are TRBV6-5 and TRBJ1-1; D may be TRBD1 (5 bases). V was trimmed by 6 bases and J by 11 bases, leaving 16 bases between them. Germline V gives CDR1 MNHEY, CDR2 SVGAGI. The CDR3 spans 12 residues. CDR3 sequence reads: CASRTGRLRAFF. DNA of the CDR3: TGTGCCAGCAGGACGGGACGGTTGAGGGCTTTCTTT.

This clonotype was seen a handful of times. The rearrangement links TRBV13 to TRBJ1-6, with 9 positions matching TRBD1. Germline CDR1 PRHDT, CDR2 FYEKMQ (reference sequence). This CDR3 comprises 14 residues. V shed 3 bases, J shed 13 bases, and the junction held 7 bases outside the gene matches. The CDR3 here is CASSLGDRVVPLHF. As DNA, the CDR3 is TGTGCCAGCAGCTTGGGGGACAGGGTTGTGCCCCTCCACTTT.

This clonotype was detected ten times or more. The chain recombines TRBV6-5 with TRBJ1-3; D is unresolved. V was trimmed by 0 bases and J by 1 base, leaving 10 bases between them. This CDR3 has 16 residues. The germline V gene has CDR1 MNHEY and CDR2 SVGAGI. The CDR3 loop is CASSYSITGSGNTIYF. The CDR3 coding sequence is TGTGCCAGCAGTTACTCGATCACGGGATCTGGAAACACCATATATTTT.

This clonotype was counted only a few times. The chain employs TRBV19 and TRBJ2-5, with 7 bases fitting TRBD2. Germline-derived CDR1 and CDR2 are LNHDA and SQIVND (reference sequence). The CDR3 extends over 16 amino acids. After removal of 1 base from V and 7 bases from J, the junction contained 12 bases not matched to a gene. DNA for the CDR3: TGTGCCAGTAGTATAGCATTGACGGCTAGCGGCGGGACCCAGTACTTC. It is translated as CASSIALTASGGTQYF.

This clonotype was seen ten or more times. CDR3 sequence: CASSWRDSTDTQYF. The DNA for the CDR3 is TGCGCCAGCAGCTGGAGGGACAGCACAGATACGCAGTATTTT. This chain joins TRBV5-1 and TRBJ2-3, with D maybe TRBD2 (6 bases). The V end was cut by 3 bases, the J end by 0 bases, with 8 bases between. Germline V gene sequence: CDR1 SGHRS, CDR2 YFSETQ. The CDR3 has 14 residues. The full variable domain, with the rest looked up from reference TRBV5-1 and TRBJ2-3, is KAGVTQTPRYLIKTRGQQVTLSCSPISGHRSVSWYQQTPGQGLQFLFEYFSETQRNKGNFPGRFSGRQFSNSRSEMNVSTLELGDSALYLCASSWRDSTDTQYFGPGTRLTVL.